This T cell receptor beta chain was found in a study of blood T cells in healthy people across ages (dated by TCRdb to the mid-2010s). As for the study more broadly: In model experiments, roughly one uniquely barcoded TCR beta cDNA molecule per two T cells was captured by template switching. Using deep sequencing normalized with unique cDNA molecular identifiers, the study measured how TCR beta repertoire diversity changes with age. Four age groups were formed from the donors: young (average about 16 years), middle-aged (around 41), aged (roughly 56) and long-lived (more than 75). To avoid experimental bias, donors of different ages were spread randomly across the sequencing lanes. The study analyzed two additional independent replicas of 1 million unique cDNA reads from the same blood draw for two donors, one aged 18 to 29 and one aged 80 or older.

Broad study findings and their caveats: Observed TCR beta diversity correlated strongly with the percentage of naive T cells measured by flow cytometry. Since profiling was done on bulk unsorted PBMCs, naive and antigen-experienced compartments could not be conclusively compared. As age increased, observed TCR beta diversity per million T cells dropped in a roughly linear way, and a significant reduction was already evident by age roughly 40. The CMV infection status of donors was not known, potentially confounding age-related changes in expanded clonotypes. Compared with the aged group, the long-lived group had more naive CD4+ T cells, fewer expanded clones and increased TCR diversity, a pattern suggesting age selection. Total diversity estimates from one million sequenced T cells were considered lower bounds and underestimates.

Turning to this clonotype: This clone's antigen is unknown. Per-nucleotide qualities are absent, and no much larger clonotype sits a single base away.

The library relied on 5' RACE. Sequencing used an Illumina HiSeq 2500. The second PCR ran for about 7 to 11 cycles and used a J-beta primer mix along with a sample-barcoded 5' primer. Each TCR beta cDNA molecule received a unique molecular identifier from a template-switch 5' adaptor carrying 12 random nucleotides. Each sample yielded at least 2.5 million CDR3-containing paired-end reads. First-strand cDNA was synthesized from all RNA with the Mint cDNA synthesis kit, primed by a TRBC-specific oligonucleotide. After uracil-DNA glycosylase treatment, a first 18-cycle PCR used universal primers M1SS and BC2_uni_R on all cDNA. The published analysis was carried out like this. Each sample was normalized by randomly selecting 1 million high-quality reads, each carrying a distinct molecular identifier. Instead of being binned into consensus sequences, reads with shared molecular identifiers were discarded. MiTCR, run with a Q25 quality threshold and the strictest error-elimination algorithm, handled CDR3 identification, clonotype clustering and error correction. Lower-bound total TCR beta diversity was estimated with a nonparametric unseen species model using Euler transformation. Clones were called with MiXCR by TCRdb after fastp trimmed the public reads at Q25, and only in-frame beta chains were retained. Entries are consolidated by CDR3 protein sequence, retaining the most common genes and DNA. None of the V and J calls come from the authors' own analysis; TCRdb made them. In this sample the table shows about 1 million distinct CDR3 sequences, 40% to 50% of which occur a single time. The ten largest account for about 20% of the sample.

The roughly 38 donors, aged roughly 6 to 100 years, were systemically healthy Caucasian individuals from Russia. Each donor gave 8.5 to 10 milliliters of peripheral blood, collected into EDTA-treated Vacutainer tubes. Ficoll-Paque density-gradient centrifugation was used to isolate PBMCs, with at least 6 million obtained per sample. Total RNA, at least 6 micrograms per sample, was extracted from PBMCs with Trizol reagent. Naive CD45RAhigh/CD27high T cell percentages were measured by flow cytometry on a PBMC aliquot from every donor. Measured from the cysteine to the phenylalanine, the CDR3 is 14 residues long. The retained sequence is limited to the CDR3, 42 bases, with the frame set at the first base. V is reduced by 0 bases and J by 3 bases, leaving a spacing of 9 bases between them. The germline V gene provides CDR1 MNHEY and CDR2 SVGEGT.

Sample: blood. The chain was built from TRBV6-2 or TRBV6-3 and TRBJ2-7; the D segment cannot be called with confidence. The sequence was collected from a woman between 55 and 75 years old in good health. The CDR3 reads CASSYSGESYEQYF. The DNA is as follows: TGTGCCAGCAGTTACTCAGGAGAGAGCTACGAGCAGTACTTC.